The 14 T cell receptor beta chains presented below share a single source sample, sequenced in a study of T cell repertoires in cytomegalovirus infection. One entry per CDR3 protein, called by TCRdb with MiXCR from the reads. Of 680,000 or so distinct CDR3 sequences listed, about 40% are singletons. Material: PBMCs. These receptors were collected from a human donor in good health (CMV status not recorded). Some clones in this sample may be carry-over from other donors' samples.

The chain is built from TRBV5-1 and TRBJ2-6, with TRBD1 matching over 7 bases. The CDR3 contains 20 residues. Trimming took 1 base from V and 4 from J; bases not matched to a gene: 17. Germline lookup yields CDR1 SGHRS and CDR2 YFSETQ. For the CDR3, the DNA is TGCGCCAGCAGCTTGAGGCAGATAGGGACAGTAGATTCGGGGGCCAACGTCCTGACTTTC. The encoded protein is CASSLRQIGTVDSGANVLTF.

The rearrangement uses TRBV10-3 and TRBJ2-1, with no clear D. The CDR3 is 14 amino acids. Deletions cut 4 bases from V and 5 bases from J, with 12 bases between. Germline CDR1 reads ENHRY; CDR2 reads SYGVKD. CDR3 DNA: TGTGCCATCAGTGGGCCTAGGACGGACAATGAGCAGTTCTTC. Amino acids: CAISGPRTDNEQFF.

This clonotype was detected once. J is TRBJ2-7 and V is TRBV15; perhaps D is TRBD1 or TRBD2 (5 bases each). Germline V gene data show CDR1 as LNHNV and CDR2 as YYDKDF (reference sequence). Trimming pared 0 bases from V and 4 bases from J, leaving 22 bases between. The CDR3 consists of 18 residues. The CDR3 sequence is CATSRDIGTLGGLYEQYF. The DNA for the CDR3 is TGTGCCACCAGCAGAGATATAGGGACCCTTGGTGGATTGTACGAGCAGTACTTC.

This chain links TRBV5-1 with TRBJ2-3; 9 bases fit TRBD1. Germline CDR1 and CDR2: SGHRS and YFSETQ. The CDR3 is made up of 15 amino acids. V lost 0 bases and J lost 9; bases outside the gene matches: 8. This CDR3 is CASSLAGPDRGTQYF. CDR3 nucleotides: TGCGCCAGCAGCTTGGCCGGGCCCGACAGGGGGACGCAGTATTTT. Together with reference TRBV5-1 and TRBJ2-3, the CDR3 gives the full variable domain: KAGVTQTPRYLIKTRGQQVTLSCSPISGHRSVSWYQQTPGQGLQFLFEYFSETQRNKGNFPGRFSGRQFSNSRSEMNVSTLELGDSALYLCASSLAGPDRGTQYFGPGTRLTVL.

In this sample, this clonotype turned up a few times. The genes are TRBV11-3 and TRBJ2-3, with 9 bases aligning to TRBD1. Germline V gives CDR1 SGHNT, CDR2 YENEEA. CDR3 length: 13 amino acids. Germline trimming cut 4 bases from V and 6 bases from J; bases unmatched to any gene: 2. The CDR3 region is CASSSDRGDTQYF. CDR3 DNA: TGTGCCAGCAGCTCTGACAGGGGGGATACGCAGTATTTT.

A word on this clonotype: The junction shows a germline mismatch at one end, possibly a read error. The chain couples TRBV24-1 to TRBJ2-5; D perhaps matches TRBD2 (5 bases). Per germline, CDR1 KGHDR and CDR2 SFDVKD. CDR3 length: 16 residues. CDR3 loop: CAPSDPREEYQETQYF. Written as DNA, the CDR3 is TGTGCCCCCAGTGATCCCCGGGAAGAATACCAAGAGACCCAGTACTTC.

This clonotype has a count of ten or more. V usage is TRBV7-6 and J usage is TRBJ2-5, with D perhaps matching TRBD1 or TRBD2 (5 bases each). Per germline, CDR1 SGHVS and CDR2 FNYEAQ. This CDR3 has 15 amino acids. V lost 0 bases and J lost 5, with 13 bases in between. As DNA, the CDR3 is TGTGCCAGCAGCTTAGCGCTGGGGGATCTGGAGACCCAGTACTTC. It yields the protein CASSLALGDLETQYF.

With respect to this clonotype: One base away lies a much larger clone, so this may be a sequencing read error. The V gene is TRBV7-2, the J gene TRBJ2-7; TRBD1 aligns across 9 bases. V shed 4 bases, J shed 7 bases, and the junction held 11 bases outside the gene matches. This CDR3 comprises 15 residues. Germline loops: CDR1 SGHTA, CDR2 FQGNSA. CDR3: CASSWDPTGGGEQYF. The CDR3 bases are TGTGCCAGCAGCTGGGACCCGACAGGGGGAGGGGAGCAGTACTTC.

The genes are TRBV7-2 and TRBJ2-7; 10 nucleotides match TRBD1. The CDR3 is 13 residues long. After removal of 10 bases from V and 6 bases from J, the junction contained 9 bases not matched to a gene. Germline loops: CDR1 SGHTA, CDR2 FQGNSA. The CDR3 coding sequence is TGTGCCACCGTGGGACAGGGGACCGTCGAGCAGTACTTC. The encoded protein is CATVGQGTVEQYF.

V usage is TRBV7-9 and J usage is TRBJ1-1; D is perhaps TRBD1 (6 bases). The CDR3 is made up of 17 amino acids. Germline CDR1 and CDR2: SEHNR and FQNEAQ (reference sequence). The V end lost 7 bases, the J end lost 1 base, and 22 bases lay between the germline ends. The CDR3 sequence: CASTFPRGAKENTEAFF. CDR3 in DNA: TGTGCCAGCACCTTCCCCAGGGGCGCGAAAGAGAACACTGAAGCTTTCTTT.

This sequence joins TRBV7-9 and TRBJ1-1; D is ambiguous. This CDR3 contains 14 residues. Germline V gives CDR1 SEHNR, CDR2 FQNEAQ (reference sequence). V was cut by 5 bases and J by 1 base, with 11 bases left in between. CDR3 loop: CASSPMLGNTEAFF. The CDR3 DNA reads as TGTGCCAGCAGCCCGATGTTGGGGAACACTGAAGCTTTCTTT.

This clonotype was counted a few times. J is TRBJ2-7 and V is TRBV27; 9 positions agree with TRBD1. Losses at the gene ends were 7 bases for V and 0 bases for J; bases not matched to a gene: 1. The length of the CDR3 is 13 residues. Germline CDR1 and CDR2: MNHEY and SMNVEV (reference sequence). The DNA for the CDR3 is TGTGCCAGCATGGGACAGGGCTCCTACGAGCAGTACTTC. Translating it yields CASMGQGSYEQYF.

This clonotype was observed at least ten times. The chain joins TRBV2 to TRBJ2-2, with a possible D match to TRBD2 (6 bases). CDR1 SNHLY and CDR2 FYNNEI come from the germline V gene. Trimming took 7 bases from V and 3 from J, leaving 15 bases between them. The CDR3 runs to 15 residues. Written as DNA, the CDR3 is TGTGCCAGCAACGCGGGGCAGACCGACACCGGGGAGCTGTTTTTT. Translated, it gives CASNAGQTDTGELFF.

The chain carries TRBV29-1 and TRBJ2-3; 8 nucleotides agree with TRBD2. The J segment lost 4 bases and the V segment lost 3 bases, leaving 15 bases of the junction unmatched. Germline V gene data show CDR1 as SQVTM and CDR2 as ANQGSEA. This CDR3 has 17 amino acids. The CDR3 sequence is CSVDQIAKRESPDTQYF. In DNA form, the CDR3 reads TGCAGCGTTGACCAAATCGCCAAGCGGGAGTCTCCAGATACGCAGTATTTT.